This T cell receptor beta chain was observed in a study of beta chain features in type 1 diabetes. Reverse transcription of all isolated RNA meant that expressed TCRB transcripts were sequenced. Using immunoSEQ multiplex PCR, the repertoire was profiled, and TCRdb retains in-frame clones only, with some absent. The data contain 150,000 or so clones, just over 9% of them singletons. This CDR3 is 11 amino acids long. Trimming took 4 bases from V and 5 from J; bases not matched to a gene: 2. The germline V gene encodes CDR1 SQVTM and CDR2 ANQGSEA. This clone was seen a few times. The chain recombines TRBV29-1 with TRBJ2-7; the match to TRBD1 covers 7 bases. Sequenced: central memory CD4+ T cells from blood. The receptor was isolated from a man between 18 and 29 years old in good health. The CDR3 spells CSVGTGNEQYF. The CDR3 region has the DNA TGCAGCGTTGGGACAGGAAACGAGCAGTACTTC.